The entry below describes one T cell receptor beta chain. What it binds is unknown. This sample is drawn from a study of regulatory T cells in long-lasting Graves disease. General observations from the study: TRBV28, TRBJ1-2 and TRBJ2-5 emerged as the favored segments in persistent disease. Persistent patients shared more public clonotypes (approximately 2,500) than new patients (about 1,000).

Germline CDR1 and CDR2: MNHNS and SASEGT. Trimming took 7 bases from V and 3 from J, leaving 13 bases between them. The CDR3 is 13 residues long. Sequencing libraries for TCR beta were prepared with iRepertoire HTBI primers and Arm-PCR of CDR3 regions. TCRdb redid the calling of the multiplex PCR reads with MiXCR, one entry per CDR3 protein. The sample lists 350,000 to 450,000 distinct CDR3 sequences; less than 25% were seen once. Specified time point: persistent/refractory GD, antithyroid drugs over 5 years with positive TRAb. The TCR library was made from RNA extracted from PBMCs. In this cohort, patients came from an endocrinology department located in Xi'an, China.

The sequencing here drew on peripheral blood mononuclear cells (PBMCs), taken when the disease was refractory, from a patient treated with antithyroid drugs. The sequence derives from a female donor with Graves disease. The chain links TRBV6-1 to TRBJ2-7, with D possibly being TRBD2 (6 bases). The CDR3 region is CASTSGLGYEQYF. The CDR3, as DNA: TGTGCCAGCACAAGCGGGTTGGGCTACGAGCAGTACTTC.